One and the same sample provided the 17 T cell receptor beta chains below, sequenced in a study of T cell responses to AZD1222 COVID-19 vaccine. Repertoires were generated with immunoSEQ multiplex PCR, while TCRdb's copy carries only in-frame clones and drops some. The sample comprises about 110,000 clones, 87% of which are singletons, and 5.2% rests with the top ten. The sequencing used peripheral blood, collected on day 0 of AZD1222 vaccination. The receptor set was obtained from an adult in good health.

This clone has more than one count but fewer than ten. The chain has TRBV10-1 and TRBJ1-4; 7 bases are shared with TRBD1. V dropped 4 bases and J dropped 2; count of bases not matched to a gene: 1. The CDR3 is 14 amino acids. Germline V gene data show CDR1 as WNHNN and CDR2 as SYGVQD (reference sequence). The CDR3 sequence is CASSGGGTNEKLFF. The DNA for the CDR3 is TGCGCCAGCAGTGGAGGGGGCACTAATGAAAAACTGTTTTTT.

The CDR3 sequence: CASKGISGTGSSPLHF. The DNA for the CDR3 is TGTGCCAGTAAGGGGATCTCCGGGACAGGGAGTTCACCCCTCCACTTT. The chain employs TRBV19 and TRBJ1-6, with 9 positions matching TRBD1. Trimming took 7 bases from V and 9 from J; bases not matched to a gene: 13. The CDR3 sequence is 16 residues long. Germline CDR1 and CDR2: LNHDA and SQIVND (reference sequence).

This chain connects TRBV19 to TRBJ2-3, with TRBD1 as a possible D gene (6 bases). In germline, CDR1 is LNHDA, CDR2 SQIVND (reference sequence). V dropped 3 bases and J dropped 3 bases, with 19 bases sitting between them. The CDR3 is 17 amino acids. The CDR3 DNA sequence: TGTGCCAGTAGTATCACAGGGTTAGGAGATCGAACAGATACGCAGTATTTT. Translation gives CASSITGLGDRTDTQYF.

The V call is TRBV11-2, the J call TRBJ2-5; D perhaps matches TRBD1 (5 bases). CDR3 size: 16 residues. The germline V gene encodes CDR1 SGHAT and CDR2 FQNNGV. Trimming removed 5 bases from V and 2 bases from J, with 18 bases in between. As DNA, the CDR3 is TGTGCCAGCAGCCCCGGCAGGTTCAGGGATCAAGAGACCCAGTACTTC. This codes for CASSPGRFRDQETQYF.

The rearrangement links TRBV29-1 to TRBJ2-7; TRBD2 is a possible D gene (6 bases). Trimming cost V 4 bases and J 5 bases, with 12 bases left between them. The CDR3 has 12 amino acids. Looked up from germline, CDR1 is SQVTM and CDR2 is ANQGSEA. This CDR3 reads CSVVEGGNEQYF. CDR3 sequence (DNA): TGCAGCGTTGTGGAGGGAGGCAACGAGCAGTACTTC.

This clone was observed a single time. V is TRBV10-3 and J is TRBJ1-1; the D is unclear. V shed 10 bases and J shed 1 base, with 4 bases lying between them. The CDR3 is 10 amino acids. CDR1 and CDR2 (germline): ENHRY, SYGVKD. For the CDR3, the DNA is TGTGCCACCGGGAACACTGAAGCTTTCTTT. It specifies CATGNTEAFF.

The chain has TRBV3-1 (or the pseudogene TRBV3-2) and TRBJ1-6; no reliable D call. Trimming cost V 0 bases and J 7 bases, with 7 bases left between them. Germline CDR1 reads LGHDT; CDR2 reads YNNKEL (reference sequence). The CDR3 length is 14 residues. The DNA for the CDR3 is TGTGCCAGCAGCCAAGACGTGGGAAATTCACCCCTCCACTTT. It encodes CASSQDVGNSPLHF.

The V and J genes are TRBV5-4 and TRBJ2-1; 9 positions match TRBD2. The CDR3 sequence is 16 residues long. CDR1 is SGHNT and CDR2 is YYREEE in the germline V gene (reference sequence). The junction had 14 bases not matched to a gene; V was cut back by 4 bases and J by 9 bases. CDR3 nucleotides: TGTGCCAGCAGCCCGGTAGCGGGAGCCGACATACTTGAGCAGTTCTTC. It translates to CASSPVAGADILEQFF.

V and J are TRBV28 and TRBJ2-3; 14 bases map to TRBD2. Unmatched junction bases numbered 12, after V lost 5 bases and J lost 2 bases. Germline values: CDR1 MDHEN, CDR2 SYDVKM. The CDR3 consists of 19 residues. CDR3: CASSPTPGTSGGDTDTQYF. In DNA form, the CDR3 reads TGTGCCAGCAGTCCGACGCCCGGGACTAGCGGGGGTGACACAGATACGCAGTATTTT.

V is TRBV15 and J is TRBJ2-1; 8 bases agree with TRBD2. In germline, CDR1 is LNHNV, CDR2 YYDKDF (reference sequence). The CDR3 consists of 16 residues. V shed 5 bases and J 0 bases; nucleotides not matched to a gene: 6. CDR3 DNA sequence: TGTGCCACCAGCGGGGAGAGCGGGAGCTCCTACAATGAGCAGTTCTTC. It translates to CATSGESGSSYNEQFF. The full variable domain, rest sourced from reference TRBV15 and TRBJ2-1, is DAMVIQNPRYQVTQFGKPVTLSCSQTLNHNVMYWYQQKSSQAPKLLFHYYDKDFNNEADTPDNFQSRRPNTSFCFLDIRSPGLGDTAMYLCATSGESGSSYNEQFFGPGTRLTVL.

The chain couples TRBV6-2 or TRBV6-3 to TRBJ1-2; perhaps TRBD1 as D (5 bases). There are 13 residues in the CDR3. With 1 base removed from V and 8 bases from J, the gap between germline ends came to 11 bases. Per the germline V gene, CDR1 is MNHEY and CDR2 is SVGEGT. The CDR3 DNA sequence: TGTGCCAGCAGTTACTACAGGTCGTCCGGCTACACCTTC. This encodes CASSYYRSSGYTF.

The chain joins TRBV28 to TRBJ1-4; unclear D gene. CDR1 MDHEN and CDR2 SYDVKM come from the germline V gene. This CDR3 is 16 amino acids long. Trimming left V 6 bases short and J 0 bases short, with 14 bases between. CDR3 DNA: TGTGCCAGCAGCCCCACCCTACGGACAACTAATGAAAAACTGTTTTTT. Translated, it gives CASSPTLRTTNEKLFF.

The chain employs TRBV4-2 and TRBJ2-3, with D perhaps TRBD1 or TRBD2 (5 bases each). Germline V lookup: CDR1 LGHNA, CDR2 YNFKEQ. There are 16 residues in the CDR3. V shed 3 bases and J shed 2 bases, with 15 bases lying between them. Written as DNA, the CDR3 is TGTGCCAGCAGCCAGGCCGGGACCCTTTACACAGATACGCAGTATTTT. This translates into CASSQAGTLYTDTQYF.

This rearrangement joins TRBV6-1 to TRBJ2-1; TRBD2 aligns across 8 bases. The CDR3 extends over 15 amino acids. The V gene end was trimmed by 2 bases and the J gene end by 7 bases; junction bases not matched to a gene: 7. Germline V gene data show CDR1 as MNHNS and CDR2 as SASEGT. CDR3 in amino acids: CASSESSGIGNEQFF. CDR3 DNA: TGTGCCAGCAGTGAAAGTAGCGGGATAGGGAATGAGCAGTTCTTC.

The chain couples TRBV4-2 to TRBJ2-3; 14 bases align to TRBD2. CDR3 size: 16 residues. V lost 1 base and J lost 4; bases outside the gene matches: 1. The germline gives CDR1 LGHNA, CDR2 YNFKEQ. CDR3 DNA: TGTGCCAGCAGCCAAGGACTAGCGGGGGGGCCAGATACGCAGTATTTT. It specifies CASSQGLAGGPDTQYF.

The CDR3 sequence: CASSRGGNEQFF. DNA for the CDR3: TGTGCCAGCAGCCGAGGGGGTAATGAGCAGTTCTTC. This rearrangement joins TRBV7-2 to TRBJ2-1; a possible D gene is TRBD1 (6 bases). Trimming left V 5 bases short and J 7 bases short, with 9 bases between. This CDR3 is built from 12 residues. The germline V gene has CDR1 SGHTA and CDR2 FQGNSA.

This chain joins TRBV7-9 and TRBJ2-7, with a weak D call TRBD1 (6 bases). V lost 1 base and J lost 2, with 9 bases in between. CDR3 length: 14 residues. Germline CDR1 and CDR2: SEHNR and FQNEAQ (reference sequence). The CDR3 is CASSLDRAAYEQYF. DNA for the CDR3: TGTGCCAGCAGCTTAGACAGGGCGGCCTACGAGCAGTACTTC.